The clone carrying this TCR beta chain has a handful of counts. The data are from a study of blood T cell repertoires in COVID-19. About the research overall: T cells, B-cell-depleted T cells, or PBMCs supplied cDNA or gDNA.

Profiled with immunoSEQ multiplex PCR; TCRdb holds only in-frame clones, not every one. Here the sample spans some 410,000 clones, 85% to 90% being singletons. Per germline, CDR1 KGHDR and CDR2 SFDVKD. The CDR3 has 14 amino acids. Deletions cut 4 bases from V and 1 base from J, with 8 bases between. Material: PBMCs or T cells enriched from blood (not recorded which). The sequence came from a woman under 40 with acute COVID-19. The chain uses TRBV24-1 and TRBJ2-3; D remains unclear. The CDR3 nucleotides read TGTGCCACCAGTGACCCTACCCGCACAGATACGCAGTATTTT. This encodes CATSDPTRTDTQYF.